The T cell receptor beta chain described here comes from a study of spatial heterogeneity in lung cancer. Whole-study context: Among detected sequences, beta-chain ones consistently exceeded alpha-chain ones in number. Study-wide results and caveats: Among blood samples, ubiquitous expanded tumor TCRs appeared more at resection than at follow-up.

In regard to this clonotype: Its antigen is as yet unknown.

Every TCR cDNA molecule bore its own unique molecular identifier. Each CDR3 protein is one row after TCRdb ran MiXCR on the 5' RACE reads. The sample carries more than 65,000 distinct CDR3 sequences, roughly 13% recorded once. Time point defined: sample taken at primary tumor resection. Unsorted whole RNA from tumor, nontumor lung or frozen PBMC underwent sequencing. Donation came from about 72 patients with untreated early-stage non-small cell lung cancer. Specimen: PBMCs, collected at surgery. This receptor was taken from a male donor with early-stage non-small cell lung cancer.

The CDR3 DNA follows: TGCAGCGTTGTTGGCTTGGAGTCACAGGCCTATGGCTACACCTTC. It is translated as CSVVGLESQAYGYTF. The chain has TRBV29-1 and TRBJ1-2, with a possible D match to TRBD1 (5 bases). Germline-derived CDR1 and CDR2 are SQVTM and ANQGSEA. This CDR3 spans 15 amino acids. The V end lost 4 bases, the J end lost 4 bases, and 19 bases lay between the germline ends.